This T cell receptor beta chain emerged from a study of beta chain features in type 1 diabetes. This clone was recorded many times. Germline CDR1 and CDR2: LNHDA and SQIVND (reference sequence). The CDR3 runs 14 residues. Germline trimming cut 3 bases from V and 6 bases from J; bases unmatched to any gene: 5. Isolated RNA was reverse transcribed in full, so expressed TCRB transcripts were sequenced. Sequencing was performed with immunoSEQ multiplex PCR; in TCRdb, only in-frame clones are kept and a portion is missing. This table has about 150,000 clones, over 7.5% appearing once. The chain employs TRBV19 and TRBJ2-3, with 8 bases lining up with TRBD2. The receptor was isolated from a man younger than 30 in good health. Sequencing input: central memory CD4+ T cells from blood. CDR3 bases: TGTGCCAGTAGTATTGGGACTAGTCCGGATACGCAGTATTTT. It encodes CASSIGTSPDTQYF.